This T cell receptor beta chain derives from a study of cytomegalovirus exposure and HLA in healthy donors. Study as a whole: Roughly 80 million unique TCRs from HLA-typed donors made up an early data release. Study observations and caveats: Reportedly, fewer N-insertions than the roughly 700-donor mean appeared in an Asian-associated ancestry cluster in a later analysis. The study recorded about 160 TCR beta chains that were cytomegalovirus-associated.

Trimming removed 3 bases at V and 6 bases at J, with 11 bases between. CDR3 length: 13 amino acids. Germline CDR1 is MDHEN and CDR2 is SYDVKM. The PCR made use of 60 Vbeta and 13 Jbeta primers. Per the study methods: Later work found 65 million to 90 million unique TCR beta chains, with some 11 million shared. Here immunoSEQ multiplex PCR was the method, and the copy in TCRdb shows in-frame clones only, minus some. V and J calls and clone size come straight from that table; D and trimming were deduced from the DNA. The sample carries fewer than 200,000 clones, approximately 80% recorded once. A word on this clone: Its matching antigen is unknown.

The sequenced sample consisted of PBMCs. This chain joins TRBV28 and TRBJ2-5; D is undetermined. The sequence derives from a woman under 30 in good health and CMV-seronegative. The CDR3 loop reads CASSFGALKTQYF. The DNA for the CDR3 is TGTGCCAGCAGTTTCGGAGCTCTCAAGACCCAGTACTTC.